These 32 T cell receptor beta chains were all obtained from the same sample, sequenced in a study of blood T cells in healthy people across ages. Using a J-beta primer mix together with a sample-barcoded 5' primer, a second PCR was run for roughly 6 to 11 cycles. TCRdb re-called the 5' RACE reads with MiXCR, one entry per CDR3 protein. Of roughly 1,500,000 distinct CDR3 sequences detected, around 42% appear once; the ten largest clones hold 7.9%. Material: blood. These receptors were collected from a woman aged 18-29 years in good health.

The chain couples TRBV18 to TRBJ2-3; 10 positions agree with TRBD2. Germline trimming cut 3 bases from V and 4 bases from J; bases unmatched to any gene: 13. The CDR3 sequence is 18 residues long. The germline gives CDR1 KGHSH, CDR2 LQKENI. Here the CDR3 DNA reads TGTGCCAGCTCACCTCCTCGGGGTAGCGGGGGGACGTCAGATACGCAGTATTTT. Encoded protein: CASSPPRGSGGTSDTQYF.

The chain employs TRBV15 and TRBJ2-7; tentative D call: TRBD1 (6 bases). Trimming left V 1 base short and J 3 bases short, with 19 bases between. This CDR3 spans 17 amino acids. Per the germline V gene, CDR1 is LNHNV and CDR2 is YYDKDF (reference sequence). The CDR3 here is CATSRAQGDYFIYEQYF. Here the CDR3 DNA reads TGTGCCACCAGCAGAGCACAGGGAGACTATTTTATCTACGAGCAGTACTTC.

This clonotype has a single count. Since a much larger clone is just one base distant, this may be a read error. The J gene is TRBJ2-1, the V gene TRBV5-1; D uncertain. The CDR3 contains 13 residues. Germline lookup yields CDR1 SGHRS and CDR2 YFSETQ. DNA of the CDR3: TGCGCCAGCAGCTTGGTAGGGTACAGTGAGCAGTTCTTC. Translation gives CASSLVGYSEQFF.

The rearrangement joins TRBV4-1 to TRBJ1-3, with 7 bases fitting TRBD1. Germline V gene lookup returns CDR1 MGHRA and CDR2 YSYEKL. The junction had 8 bases not matched to a gene; V was cut back by 0 bases and J by 6 bases. The CDR3 extends over 16 amino acids. The CDR3 DNA reads TGCGCCAGCAGCCAAGATCGCGCAGGGACAGTAAACACCATATATTTT. It yields the protein CASSQDRAGTVNTIYF.

CDR3 DNA: TGTGCCAGCCTCCCGGCTAGCGCCCAAAACATTCAGTACTTC. It yields the protein CASLPASAQNIQYF. The chain joins TRBV2 to TRBJ2-4; D might be TRBD2 (6 bases). Trimming took 8 bases from V and 5 from J, leaving 16 bases between them. The CDR3 length is 14 residues. In germline, CDR1 is SNHLY, CDR2 FYNNEI.

The genes are TRBV30 and TRBJ2-1; D perhaps matches TRBD2 (7 bases). Germline values: CDR1 GTSNPN, CDR2 SVGIG (reference sequence). The CDR3 has 15 amino acids. V gave up 7 bases and J gave up 4 bases, with 20 bases separating them. CDR3 protein: CASPRGRDSYNEQFF. The CDR3, as DNA: TGTGCCTCCCCGCGGGGGCGGGACTCGTACAATGAGCAGTTCTTC.

The rearrangement uses TRBV20-1 and TRBJ2-7; 7 bases align to TRBD2. The CDR3 covers 13 residues. The germline V gene has CDR1 DFQATT and CDR2 SNEGSKA (reference sequence). The V and J ends lost 7 bases and 4 bases, in that order; junction bases with no gene match: 10. The CDR3 DNA is TGCAGTGGTGCACGGGGGGAATTTTACGAGCAGTACTTC. Amino acids: CSGARGEFYEQYF.

V gene TRBV14 combines with J gene TRBJ1-1; tentatively, D is TRBD1 (6 bases). Germline V CDR1 and CDR2: SGHDN, FVKESK. The CDR3 is made up of 15 amino acids. V was cut by 5 bases and J by 6 bases, with 19 bases left in between. The CDR3 loop is CASSIIGGLYPEAFF. The DNA for the CDR3 is TGTGCCAGCAGCATTATAGGGGGTTTATATCCTGAAGCTTTCTTT.

A single count supports this clonotype. This chain connects TRBV14 to TRBJ2-4; 7 positions agree with TRBD2. Judging by the DNA end, TRBJ2-5 fits better; the J call may be wrong. Germline V gives CDR1 SGHDN, CDR2 FVKESK. CDR3 length equals 18 residues. The CDR3 nucleotides read TGTGCCAGCAGCCCACTTAGCGGGTCCTACGCCCAGCGGGAGACCCAGTACTTC. Translation: CASSPLSGSYAQRETQYF.

The rearrangement links TRBV20-1 to TRBJ1-1; 7 bases are a match to TRBD1. Germline lookup yields CDR1 DFQATT and CDR2 SNEGSKA (reference sequence). This CDR3 contains 13 residues. The CDR3 DNA reads as TGCGGGACCAATCGACAGGGTGGCGCTGAAGCTTTCTTT. It yields the protein CGTNRQGGAEAFF.

This clonotype has a handful of counts. The chain carries TRBV7-9 and TRBJ1-2, with no clear D. This CDR3 spans 12 amino acids. Germline CDR1 reads SEHNR; CDR2 reads FQNEAQ (reference sequence). With 7 bases removed from V and 5 bases from J, the gap between germline ends came to 11 bases. The CDR3 loop is CASTAPEYGYTF. In DNA, the CDR3 is TGTGCCAGCACCGCCCCAGAGTATGGCTACACCTTC.

The V and J genes are TRBV20-1 and TRBJ1-1, with 9 bases that match TRBD1. V shed 3 bases and J 6 bases; nucleotides not matched to a gene: 8. Per germline, CDR1 DFQATT and CDR2 SNEGSKA (reference sequence). This CDR3 contains 14 residues. In nucleotides, the CDR3 is TGCAGTGCTAGCCCCGGGACAGGGATGTCTGAAGCTTTCTTT. Amino acid sequence: CSASPGTGMSEAFF.

The rearrangement links TRBV6-1 to TRBJ1-1, with D possibly TRBD1 on 5 matching bases. The CDR3 is 17 residues long. Germline loops: CDR1 MNHNS, CDR2 SASEGT. V lost 5 bases and J lost 8, with 27 bases in between. The CDR3 coding sequence is TGTGCCAGCAGTCCCCTTATTCCCGGGACGACGGGGGAGGAAGCTTTCTTT. Residues: CASSPLIPGTTGEEAFF.

This rearrangement joins TRBV6-2 or TRBV6-3 to TRBJ2-1; D is unresolved. CDR1 and CDR2 (germline): MNHEY, SVGEGT. Trimming removed 6 bases at V and 1 base at J, with 10 bases between. CDR3 length: 14 residues. CDR3 DNA: TGTGCCAGCAGCAGGCCACCTTCCTACAATGAGCAGTTCTTC. Amino acids: CASSRPPSYNEQFF.

The chain employs TRBV28 and TRBJ1-1; the D gene is possibly TRBD1 (5 bases). Trimming shortened V by 9 bases and J by 5 bases, and 19 bases separated the two germline ends. Germline lookup yields CDR1 MDHEN and CDR2 SYDVKM. There are 14 residues in the CDR3. The DNA of the CDR3 is TGTGCCAGTGGGGGGGGGGTTGGGGGGACTGAAGCTTTCTTT. Its translation is CASGGGVGGTEAFF.

This clonotype was detected a few times. The CDR3 nucleotides read TGTGCCAGCAGCCAAGGGTCTAGCGGGAGCTACGAGCAGTACTTC. Its protein is CASSQGSSGSYEQYF. The chain uses TRBV14 and TRBJ2-7, with 10 bases lining up with TRBD2. The CDR3 spans 15 residues. Unmatched junction bases numbered 3, after V lost 1 base and J lost 3 bases. Germline CDR1 is SGHDN and CDR2 is FVKESK.

This clonotype has a handful of counts. The J gene is TRBJ2-5, the V gene TRBV7-2; no clear D. Trimming removed 0 bases from V and 3 bases from J, with 5 bases in between. Germline CDR1 SGHTA, CDR2 FQGNSA. The CDR3 consists of 13 residues. CDR3 region: CASSLATEETQYF. CDR3 in DNA: TGTGCCAGCAGCTTAGCTACCGAAGAGACCCAGTACTTC.

This clonotype was counted a few times. The chain has TRBV10-3 and TRBJ2-1; 9 bases line up with TRBD2. The J segment lost 4 bases and the V segment lost 6 bases, leaving 4 bases of the junction unmatched. CDR3 length: 14 amino acids. Germline values: CDR1 ENHRY, CDR2 SYGVKD. CDR3 sequence: CAISGTSQYNEQFF. The CDR3, as DNA: TGTGCCATCAGCGGGACTAGCCAATACAATGAGCAGTTCTTC.

Only a few counts were recorded for this clonotype. The junction does not match germline at one end; this may be a read error. This chain connects TRBV9 to TRBJ1-3, with D possibly being TRBD1 (6 bases). The length of the CDR3 is 15 residues. Germline V gene data show CDR1 as SGDLS and CDR2 as YYNGEE. The CDR3 DNA sequence: TGTGCTAGCAGCGCAGGAGGGGGTTCCGGAAACACCATATATTTT. Protein sequence: CASSAGGGSGNTIYF.

The CDR3 DNA follows: TGTGCCATCAGCGAGCGGGAGGGTCCTGAGACCCAGTACTTC. Translating it yields CAISEREGPETQYF. The rearrangement joins TRBV10-3 to TRBJ2-5, with 10 bases identical to TRBD2. The CDR3 runs 14 residues. V lost 6 bases to trimming and J lost 5 bases; unmatched junction nucleotides: 6. The V gene's germline CDR1 is ENHRY and CDR2 SYGVKD.

J is TRBJ1-5 and V is TRBV5-1, with D possibly being TRBD1 (5 bases). Germline V gene lookup returns CDR1 SGHRS and CDR2 YFSETQ. CDR3 length: 16 amino acids. V was pared by 0 bases and J by 0 bases, with 10 bases between. DNA for the CDR3: TGCGCCAGCAGCTTGGGGGGCGCGTATAGCAATCAGCCCCAGCATTTT. Protein: CASSLGGAYSNQPQHF.

V usage is TRBV7-9 and J usage is TRBJ1-2; TRBD1 matches 12 bases. The V gene end was trimmed by 5 bases and the J gene end by 5 bases; junction bases not matched to a gene: 6. Germline V gene lookup returns CDR1 SEHNR and CDR2 FQNEAQ (reference sequence). The CDR3 spans 15 residues. The CDR3 sequence: CASSPGTGGEYGYTF. The CDR3, as DNA: TGTGCCAGCAGCCCCGGGACAGGGGGCGAGTATGGCTACACCTTC.

The J gene is TRBJ2-3, the V gene TRBV6-5; D not certain. V lost 2 bases and J lost 3, with 9 bases in between. The germline CDR1 and CDR2 sequences are MNHEY and SVGAGI. This CDR3 has 14 amino acids. The CDR3 protein is CASSYNWKTDTQYF. The CDR3 DNA is TGTGCCAGCAGTTACAACTGGAAGACAGATACGCAGTATTTT.

The rearrangement links TRBV6-1 to TRBJ2-1, with D hard to call. There are 14 residues in the CDR3. V was shortened by 2 bases and J by 3 bases, with 8 bases between the two germline ends. CDR1 and CDR2 (germline): MNHNS, SASEGT. The CDR3 DNA reads TGTGCCAGCAGTGAACAGCCTGGCTACAATGAGCAGTTCTTC. This encodes CASSEQPGYNEQFF.

The rearrangement uses TRBV7-7 and TRBJ2-3; 8 bases fit TRBD1. The CDR3 runs 15 residues. V lost 5 bases and J lost 0; bases outside the gene matches: 4. Per the germline V gene, CDR1 is SSHAT and CDR2 is FNYEAQ (reference sequence). The CDR3 region has the DNA TGTGCCAGCAGCGAGGACAGGGACAGCACAGATACGCAGTATTTT. This encodes CASSEDRDSTDTQYF.

This chain links TRBV7-2 with TRBJ2-5; D is unclear. The CDR3 has 14 residues. Germline V lookup: CDR1 SGHTA, CDR2 FQGNSA. V was shortened by 6 bases and J by 2 bases, with 13 bases between the two germline ends. The CDR3: CASRPWTPQETQYF. For the CDR3, the DNA is TGTGCCAGCAGACCCTGGACCCCGCAAGAGACCCAGTACTTC.

This clonotype was found a few times. V usage is TRBV2 and J usage is TRBJ2-1; the D gene is possibly TRBD1 (5 bases). Per the germline V gene, CDR1 is SNHLY and CDR2 is FYNNEI. There are 15 residues in the CDR3. Trimming left V 8 bases short and J 2 bases short, with 16 bases between. The chain's CDR3 is CASADSLPTYNEQFF. The CDR3, as DNA: TGTGCCAGCGCTGACAGCCTTCCAACCTACAATGAGCAGTTCTTC.

The chain joins TRBV2 to TRBJ2-3; tentatively, D is TRBD2 (6 bases). Trimming shortened V by 0 bases and J by 4 bases, and 11 bases separated the two germline ends. The CDR3 spans 15 residues. CDR1 is SNHLY and CDR2 is FYNNEI in the germline V gene. CDR3 nucleotides: TGTGCCAGCAGTGAAGCGCGGGGACGGGCAGATACGCAGTATTTT. As protein: CASSEARGRADTQYF.

The V gene is TRBV10-2, the J gene TRBJ2-5; no definite D call. Trimming took 3 bases from V and 2 from J, leaving 7 bases between them. The CDR3 is made up of 13 amino acids. Germline V gene lookup returns CDR1 WSHSY and CDR2 SAAADI. The CDR3 DNA follows: TGCGCCAGCAGTGAACACCAACAAGAGACCCAGTACTTC. This sequence encodes CASSEHQQETQYF.

The DNA of the CDR3 is TGCGCCAGCAGCCGGGGACAGGAACCCTACGAGCAGTACTTC. This codes for CASSRGQEPYEQYF. The chain joins TRBV5-1 to TRBJ2-7, with 8 bases lining up with TRBD1. From germline, CDR1 is SGHRS and CDR2 YFSETQ. The CDR3 has 14 amino acids. V shed 4 bases and J 2 bases; nucleotides not matched to a gene: 5.

The chain joins TRBV20-1 to TRBJ2-1; 8 bases are shared with TRBD2. The trim removed 2 bases at V and 8 bases at J, leaving 8 bases unmatched. The CDR3 is 14 amino acids. Looked up from germline, CDR1 is DFQATT and CDR2 is SNEGSKA (reference sequence). The CDR3, as DNA: TGCAGTGCTAGAAGTCGGGGGGGGCACGATGAGCAGTTCTTC. It specifies CSARSRGGHDEQFF.

The table lists this clonotype with a few counts. This chain connects TRBV29-1 to TRBJ2-1; 7 nucleotides match TRBD2. Per the germline V gene, CDR1 is SQVTM and CDR2 is ANQGSEA. J lost 8 bases, V lost 4 bases, and 2 bases had no gene match. The CDR3 length is 11 residues. The CDR3 loop reads CSVGLADEQFF. In nucleotides, the CDR3 is TGCAGCGTTGGCCTAGCGGATGAGCAGTTCTTC.